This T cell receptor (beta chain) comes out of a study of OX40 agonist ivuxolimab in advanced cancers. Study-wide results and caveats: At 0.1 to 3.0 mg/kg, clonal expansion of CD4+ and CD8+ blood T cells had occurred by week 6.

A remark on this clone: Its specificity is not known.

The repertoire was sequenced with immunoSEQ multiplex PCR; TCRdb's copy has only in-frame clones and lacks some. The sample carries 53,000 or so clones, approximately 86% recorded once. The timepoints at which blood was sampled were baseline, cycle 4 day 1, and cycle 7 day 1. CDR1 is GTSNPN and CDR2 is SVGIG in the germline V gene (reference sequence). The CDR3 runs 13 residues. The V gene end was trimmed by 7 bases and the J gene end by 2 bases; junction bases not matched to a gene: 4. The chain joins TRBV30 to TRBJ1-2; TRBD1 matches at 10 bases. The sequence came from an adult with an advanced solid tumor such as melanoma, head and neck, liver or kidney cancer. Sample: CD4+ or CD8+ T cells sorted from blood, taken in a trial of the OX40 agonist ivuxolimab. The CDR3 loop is CAFPDRGNYGYTF. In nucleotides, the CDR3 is TGTGCCTTCCCGGACAGGGGGAACTATGGCTACACCTTC.